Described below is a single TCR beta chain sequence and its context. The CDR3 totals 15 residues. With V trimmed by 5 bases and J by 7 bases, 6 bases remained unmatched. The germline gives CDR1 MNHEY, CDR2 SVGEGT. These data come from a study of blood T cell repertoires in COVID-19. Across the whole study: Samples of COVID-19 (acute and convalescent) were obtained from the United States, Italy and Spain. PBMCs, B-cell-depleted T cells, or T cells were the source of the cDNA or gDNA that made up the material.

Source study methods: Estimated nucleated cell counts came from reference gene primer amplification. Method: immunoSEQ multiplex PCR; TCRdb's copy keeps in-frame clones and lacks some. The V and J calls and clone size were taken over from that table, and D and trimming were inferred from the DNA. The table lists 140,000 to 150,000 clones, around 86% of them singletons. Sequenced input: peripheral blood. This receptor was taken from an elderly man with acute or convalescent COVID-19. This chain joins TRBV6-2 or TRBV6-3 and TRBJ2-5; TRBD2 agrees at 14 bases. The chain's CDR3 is CASSPGLAGGGTQYF. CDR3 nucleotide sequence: TGTGCCAGCAGTCCAGGACTAGCGGGAGGCGGGACCCAGTACTTC.